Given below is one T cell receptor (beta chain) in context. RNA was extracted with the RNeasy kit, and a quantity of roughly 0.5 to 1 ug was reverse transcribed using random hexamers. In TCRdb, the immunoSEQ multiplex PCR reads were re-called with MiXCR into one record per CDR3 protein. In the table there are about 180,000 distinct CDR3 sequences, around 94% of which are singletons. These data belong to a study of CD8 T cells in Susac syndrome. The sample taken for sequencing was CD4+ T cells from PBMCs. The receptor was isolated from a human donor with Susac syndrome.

CDR3 nucleotide sequence: TGCAGTGCTAGGGGCCCAGGGGTCTATAATTCACCCCTCCACTTT. Its translation is CSARGPGVYNSPLHF. The V call is TRBV20-1, the J call TRBJ1-6; tentatively, D is TRBD1 (6 bases). The germline CDR1 and CDR2 sequences are DFQATT and SNEGSKA (reference sequence). Trimming took off 3 bases at V and 3 bases at J, with 12 bases between the two ends. CDR3 length: 15 residues.